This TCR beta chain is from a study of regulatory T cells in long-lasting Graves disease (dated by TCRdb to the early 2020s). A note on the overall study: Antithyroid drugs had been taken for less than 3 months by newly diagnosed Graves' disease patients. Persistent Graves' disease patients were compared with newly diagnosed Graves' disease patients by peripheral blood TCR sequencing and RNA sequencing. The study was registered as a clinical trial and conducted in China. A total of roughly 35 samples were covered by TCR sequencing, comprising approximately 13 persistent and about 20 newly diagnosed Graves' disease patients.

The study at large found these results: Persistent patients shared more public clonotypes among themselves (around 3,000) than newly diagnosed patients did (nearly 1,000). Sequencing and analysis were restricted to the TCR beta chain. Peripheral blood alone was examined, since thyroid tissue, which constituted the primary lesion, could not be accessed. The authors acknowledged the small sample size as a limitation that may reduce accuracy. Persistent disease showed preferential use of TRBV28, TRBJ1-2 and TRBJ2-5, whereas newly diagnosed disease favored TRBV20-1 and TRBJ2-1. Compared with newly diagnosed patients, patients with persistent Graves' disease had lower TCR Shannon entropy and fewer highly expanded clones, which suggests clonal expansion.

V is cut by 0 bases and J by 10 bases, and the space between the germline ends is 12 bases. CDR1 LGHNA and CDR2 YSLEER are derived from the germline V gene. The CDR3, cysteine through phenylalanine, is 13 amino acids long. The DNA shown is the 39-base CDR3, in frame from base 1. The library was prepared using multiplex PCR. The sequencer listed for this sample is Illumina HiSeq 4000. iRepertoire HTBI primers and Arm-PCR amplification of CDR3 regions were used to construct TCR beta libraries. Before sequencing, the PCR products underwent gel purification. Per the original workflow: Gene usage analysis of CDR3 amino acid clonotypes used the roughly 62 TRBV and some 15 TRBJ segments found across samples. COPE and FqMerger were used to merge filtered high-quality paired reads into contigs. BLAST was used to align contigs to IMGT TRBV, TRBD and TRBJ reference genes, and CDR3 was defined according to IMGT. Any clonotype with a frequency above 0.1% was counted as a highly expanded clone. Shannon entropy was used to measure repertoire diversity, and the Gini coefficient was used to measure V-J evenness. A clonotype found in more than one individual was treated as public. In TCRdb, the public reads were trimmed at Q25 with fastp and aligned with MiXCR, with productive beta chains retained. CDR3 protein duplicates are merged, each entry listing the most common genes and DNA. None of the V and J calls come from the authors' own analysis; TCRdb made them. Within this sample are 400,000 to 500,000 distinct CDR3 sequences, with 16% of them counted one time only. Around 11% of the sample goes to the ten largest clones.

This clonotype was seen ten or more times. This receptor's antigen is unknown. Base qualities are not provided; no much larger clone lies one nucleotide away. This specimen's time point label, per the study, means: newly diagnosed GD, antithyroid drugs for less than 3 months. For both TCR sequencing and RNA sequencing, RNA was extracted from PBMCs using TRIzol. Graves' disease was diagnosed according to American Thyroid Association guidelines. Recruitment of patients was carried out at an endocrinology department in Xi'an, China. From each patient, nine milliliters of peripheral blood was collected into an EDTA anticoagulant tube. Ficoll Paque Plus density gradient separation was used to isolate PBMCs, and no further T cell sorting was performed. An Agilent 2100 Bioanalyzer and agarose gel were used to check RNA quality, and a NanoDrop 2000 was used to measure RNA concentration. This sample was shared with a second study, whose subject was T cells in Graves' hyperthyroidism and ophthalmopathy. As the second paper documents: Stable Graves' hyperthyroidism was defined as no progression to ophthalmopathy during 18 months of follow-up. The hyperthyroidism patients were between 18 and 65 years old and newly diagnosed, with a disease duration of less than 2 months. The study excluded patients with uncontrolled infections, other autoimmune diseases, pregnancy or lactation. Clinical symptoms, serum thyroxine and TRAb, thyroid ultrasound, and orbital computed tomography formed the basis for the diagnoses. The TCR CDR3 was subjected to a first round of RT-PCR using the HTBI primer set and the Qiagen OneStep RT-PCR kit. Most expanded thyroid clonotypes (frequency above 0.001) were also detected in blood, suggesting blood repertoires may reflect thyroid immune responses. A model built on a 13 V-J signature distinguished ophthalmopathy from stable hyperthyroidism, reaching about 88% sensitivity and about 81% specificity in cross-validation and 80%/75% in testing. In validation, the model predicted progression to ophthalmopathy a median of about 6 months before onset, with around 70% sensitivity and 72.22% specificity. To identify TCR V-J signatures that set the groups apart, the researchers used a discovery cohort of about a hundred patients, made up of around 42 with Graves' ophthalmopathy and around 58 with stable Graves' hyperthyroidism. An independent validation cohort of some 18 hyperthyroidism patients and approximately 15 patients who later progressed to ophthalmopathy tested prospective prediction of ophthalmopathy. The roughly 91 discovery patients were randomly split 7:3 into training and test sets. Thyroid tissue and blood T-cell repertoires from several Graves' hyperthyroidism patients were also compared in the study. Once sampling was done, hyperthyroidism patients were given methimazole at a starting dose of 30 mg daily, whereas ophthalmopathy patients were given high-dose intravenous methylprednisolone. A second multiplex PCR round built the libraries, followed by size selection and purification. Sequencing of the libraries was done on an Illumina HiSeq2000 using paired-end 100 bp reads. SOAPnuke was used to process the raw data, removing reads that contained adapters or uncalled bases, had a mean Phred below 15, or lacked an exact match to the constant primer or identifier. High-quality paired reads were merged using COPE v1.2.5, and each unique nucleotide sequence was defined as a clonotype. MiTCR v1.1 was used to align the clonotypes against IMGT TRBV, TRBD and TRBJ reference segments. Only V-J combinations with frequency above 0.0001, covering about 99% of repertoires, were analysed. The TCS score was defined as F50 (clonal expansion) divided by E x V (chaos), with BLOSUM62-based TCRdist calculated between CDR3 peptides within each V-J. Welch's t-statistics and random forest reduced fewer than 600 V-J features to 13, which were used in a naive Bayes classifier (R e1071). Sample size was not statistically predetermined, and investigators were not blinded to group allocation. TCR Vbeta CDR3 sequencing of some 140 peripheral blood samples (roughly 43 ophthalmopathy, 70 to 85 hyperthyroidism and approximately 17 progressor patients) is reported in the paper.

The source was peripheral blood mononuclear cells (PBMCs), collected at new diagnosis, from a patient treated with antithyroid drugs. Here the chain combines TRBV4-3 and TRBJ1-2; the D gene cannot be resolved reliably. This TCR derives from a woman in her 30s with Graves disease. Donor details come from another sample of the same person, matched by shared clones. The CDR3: CASSQDRERIYTF. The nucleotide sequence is TGCGCCAGCAGCCAAGATCGGGAAAGGATCTACACCTTC.